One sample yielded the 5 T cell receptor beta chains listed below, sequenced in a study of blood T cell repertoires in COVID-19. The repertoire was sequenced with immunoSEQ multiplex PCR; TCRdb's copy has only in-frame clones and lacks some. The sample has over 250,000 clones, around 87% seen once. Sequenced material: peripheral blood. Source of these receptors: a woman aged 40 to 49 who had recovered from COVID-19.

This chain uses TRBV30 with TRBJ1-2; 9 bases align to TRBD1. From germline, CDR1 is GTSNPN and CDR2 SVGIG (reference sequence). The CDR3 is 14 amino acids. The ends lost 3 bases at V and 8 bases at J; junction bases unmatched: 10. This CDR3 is CAWSRPTGGGGYTF. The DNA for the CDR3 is TGTGCCTGGAGCCGCCCGACAGGGGGAGGAGGCTACACCTTC.

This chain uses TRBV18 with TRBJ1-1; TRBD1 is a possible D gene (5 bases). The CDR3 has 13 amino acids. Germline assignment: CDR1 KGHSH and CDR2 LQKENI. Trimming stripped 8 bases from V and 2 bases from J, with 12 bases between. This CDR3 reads CASRQHYNTEAFF. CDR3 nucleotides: TGTGCCAGCCGACAGCACTATAACACTGAAGCTTTCTTT.

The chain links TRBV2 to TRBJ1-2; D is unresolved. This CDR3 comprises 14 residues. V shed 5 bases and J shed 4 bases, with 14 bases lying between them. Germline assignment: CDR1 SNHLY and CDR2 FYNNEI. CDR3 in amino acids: CASSPQKESYGYTF. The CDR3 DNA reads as TGTGCCAGCAGTCCTCAAAAGGAGTCCTATGGCTACACCTTC.

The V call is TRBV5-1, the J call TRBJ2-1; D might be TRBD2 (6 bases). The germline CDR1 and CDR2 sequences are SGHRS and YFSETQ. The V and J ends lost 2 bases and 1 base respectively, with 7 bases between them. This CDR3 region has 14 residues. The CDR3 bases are TGCGCCAGCAGCTTCCGGGGGTCCTACAATGAGCAGTTCTTC. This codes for CASSFRGSYNEQFF.

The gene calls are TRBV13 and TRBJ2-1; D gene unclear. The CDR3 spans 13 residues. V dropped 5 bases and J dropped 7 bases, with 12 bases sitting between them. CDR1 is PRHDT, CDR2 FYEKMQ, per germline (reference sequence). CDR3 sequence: CASSPLQKNEQFF. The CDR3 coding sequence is TGTGCCAGCAGCCCCTTACAGAAGAATGAGCAGTTCTTC. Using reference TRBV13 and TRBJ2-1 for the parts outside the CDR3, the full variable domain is AAGVIQSPRHLIKEKRETATLKCYPIPRHDTVYWYQQGPGQDPQFLISFYEKMQSDKGSIPDRFSAQQFSDYHSELNMSSLELGDSALYFCASSPLQKNEQFFGPGTRLTVL.